The 3 T cell receptor beta chains reported below all come from one sample, sequenced in a study of T cells in Graves' hyperthyroidism and ophthalmopathy. Amplified TCR beta CDR3 regions came from RNA transcripts. A set of HTBI primers served as the primers for a first-round RT-PCR of the TCR CDR3. TCRdb used MiXCR to reprocess the multiplex PCR reads, holding one entry per CDR3 protein. Here the sample spans about 600,000 distinct CDR3 sequences, approximately 15% being singletons. Input material: blood. These receptor sequences come from a woman in her thirties or forties with Graves' ophthalmopathy.

There are many counts of this clonotype. The genes are TRBV2 and TRBJ2-2; 7 bases line up with TRBD1. V was clipped by 6 bases and J by 5 bases; unmatched bases: 21. The germline V gene encodes CDR1 SNHLY and CDR2 FYNNEI. The CDR3 runs to 19 residues. The CDR3 DNA is TGTGCCAGCAGCCTGACCGACGGACAGGTTCCTTTTCGGACCGGGGAGCTGTTTTTT. Its translation is CASSLTDGQVPFRTGELFF.

This clonotype was detected only a few times. The V gene is TRBV20-1, the J gene TRBJ1-1, with D unresolved. CDR1 DFQATT and CDR2 SNEGSKA come from the germline V gene (reference sequence). The length of the CDR3 is 14 residues. The ends were cut back, 7 bases at V and 0 bases at J, with 15 bases in the middle. The DNA for the CDR3 is TGCAGTGTCCGTGTCCTCTCCATGAACACTGAAGCTTTCTTT. Its protein product is CSVRVLSMNTEAFF.

This clonotype was detected ten times or more. This chain links TRBV7-9 with TRBJ2-5; the match to TRBD1 covers 9 bases. Trimming took 4 bases from V and 4 from J; bases not matched to a gene: 4. In germline, CDR1 is SEHNR, CDR2 FQNEAQ (reference sequence). The CDR3 has 14 residues. In DNA, the CDR3 is TGTGCCAGCAGCTGGGACAGGGAAGGAGAGACCCAGTACTTC. Amino acid sequence: CASSWDREGETQYF. Using reference TRBV7-9 and TRBJ2-5 for the parts outside the CDR3, the full variable domain is DTGVSQNPRHKITKRGQNVTFRCDPISEHNRLYWYRQTLGQGPEFLTYFQNEAQLEKSRLLSDRFSAERPKGSFSTLEIQRTEQGDSAMYLCASSWDREGETQYFGPGTRLLVL.